Listed below are T cell receptor beta chains from one sample, sequenced in a study of blood T cell repertoires in COVID-19. The method was immunoSEQ multiplex PCR; TCRdb's version includes in-frame clones alone and lacks a portion of them. In the table there are some 150,000 clones, roughly 80% of which are singletons. Input material: peripheral blood. All receptors derive from a man between 45 and 60 years old with active or convalescent COVID-19. The CDR3 runs from the conserved cysteine through the conserved F or W. Fields, in order: J gene, clone size, V gene, D gene, CDR3 DNA, CDR3 protein. A D gene is named only where the DNA matches it firmly. Some rows have no size entry. The others give once, few or many, or a class for an expanded clone.

TRBJ2-5 | . | TRBV5-6 | . | TGTGCCAGCAGCTTGGACGGTATGGAGACCCAGTACTTC | CASSLDGMETQYF
TRBJ2-3 | . | TRBV29-1 | TRBD1 | TGCAGCGTTGATTCGACAGGGGGCATGTCAGATACGCAGTATTTT | CSVDSTGGMSDTQYF
TRBJ2-1 | few | TRBV13 | TRBD2 | TGTGCCAGCAGTCATTACCCTAGCGGGATTTACAATGAGCAGTTCTTC | CASSHYPSGIYNEQFF
TRBJ2-7 | . | TRBV23-1 | TRBD1 | TGCGCCAGCAGTCTGGGACAGGGAGGCTACGAGCAGTACTTC | CASSLGQGGYEQYF
TRBJ2-7 | . | TRBV28 | TRBD2 | TGTGCCAGCAGTTTGTTCCAGATGCGGGGGGGCGAGCAGTACTTC | CASSLFQMRGGEQYF
TRBJ2-1 | many | TRBV13 | TRBD1 | TGTGCCAGCAGCCCCGTACCACAGGGGCGACAGGGTATTGAGCAGTTCTTC | CASSPVPQGRQGIEQFF
TRBJ1-4 | . | TRBV3-1/TRBV3-2 | TRBD1 | TGTGCCAGCAGCCAGGAACAGGGGGCGAGCGAAAAACTGTTTTTT | CASSQEQGASEKLFF
TRBJ2-7 | . | TRBV5-1 | TRBD1 | TGCGCCAGCAGTGCCCCGGGACAGGGGTACTCCTACGAGCAGTACTTC | CASSAPGQGYSYEQYF
TRBJ2-7 | once | TRBV28 | TRBD1 | TGTGCCAGCAGTTTGTTAGGGACAGTAGCCTACGAGCAGTACTTC | CASSLLGTVAYEQYF
TRBJ2-1 | . | TRBV14 | TRBD1 | TGTGCCAGCAGCCAAGGCCCGGGACAGCTAGTCAATGAGCAGTTCTTC | CASSQGPGQLVNEQFF
TRBJ2-5 | . | TRBV18 | TRBD1 | TGTGCCAGCGGGACAGACTTACAAGAGACCCAGTACTTC | CASGTDLQETQYF
TRBJ2-3 | . | TRBV3-1/TRBV3-2 | . | TGTGCCAGCAGCCAAATCCGGGCAGATACGCAGTATTTT | CASSQIRADTQYF
TRBJ1-4 | . | TRBV7-9 | . | TGTGCCAGCAGCTTAAGCCGATACGGAGAAGAAAAACTGTTTTTT | CASSLSRYGEEKLFF
TRBJ2-5 | . | TRBV2 | . | TGTGCCTCCCGAGGGGCAGGGGTGGAGACCCAGTACTTC | CASRGAGVETQYF
TRBJ2-5 | . | TRBV12-3/TRBV12-4 | . | TGTGCCAGCAGCCCTGCCAGAGAGACCCAGTACTTC | CASSPARETQYF
TRBJ2-1 | . | TRBV5-4 | TRBD2 | TGTGCCAGCAGGAGCGGGAGGTACAGCGATGAGCAGTTCTTC | CASRSGRYSDEQFF
TRBJ1-1 | . | TRBV20-1 | . | TGCAGTGCTAGATCTCAACAAAAAGCTTTCTTT | CSARSQQKAFF
TRBJ2-1 | . | TRBV28 | TRBD2 | TGTGCCAGCTCATTCGGACTAGCGACGAATGAGCAGTTCTTC | CASSFGLATNEQFF
TRBJ2-3 | few | TRBV10-1 | TRBD2 | TGCGCCAGCAGTGTAGCGGGCCCCACAGATACGCAGTATTTT | CASSVAGPTDTQYF
TRBJ2-1 | . | TRBV27 | TRBD2 | TGTGCCAGCAGTCACCCCTCGACTGGACTAGCGGTTAACAATGAGCAGTTCTTC | CASSHPSTGLAVNNEQFF
TRBJ2-1 | few | TRBV28 | TRBD2 | TGTGCCAGCAGGGGGGGACTAGCGGGAGATGTTTTAAGTGAGCAGTTCTTC | CASRGGLAGDVLSEQFF
TRBJ1-6 | few | TRBV28 | . | TGTGCCAGCAGTTTATTTCGAACGGGCTCCTATAATTCACCCCTCCACTTT | CASSLFRTGSYNSPLHF
TRBJ2-2 | once | TRBV19 | . | TGTGCCAGTACGGAGGGGGCGTATACCGGGGAGCTGTTTTTT | CASTEGAYTGELFF
TRBJ2-1 | . | TRBV29-1 | TRBD2 | TGCAGCGTTGCGGGACTAGCGGGCCTCAATGAGCAGTTCTTC | CSVAGLAGLNEQFF
TRBJ1-1 | few | TRBV29-1 | . | TGCAGCGTTGAAGATAGCGTTGGGCGAGCTTTCTTT | CSVEDSVGRAFF
TRBJ2-4 | . | TRBV3-1/TRBV3-2 | . | TGTGCCAGCAGCCAAGTCAGGGATATTGGGCACATTCAGTACTTC | CASSQVRDIGHIQYF
TRBJ2-3 | . | TRBV5-6 | TRBD1 | TGTGCCAGCAGCTTGTCGGGACAGGGGACAGATACGCAGTATTTT | CASSLSGQGTDTQYF
TRBJ1-2 | many | TRBV7-9 | TRBD1 | TGTGCCAGCAGCCTCCTGGACAGGGAACCCTATGGCTACACCTTC | CASSLLDREPYGYTF
TRBJ1-5 | few | TRBV6-5 | . | TGTGCCAGCAGTCCTGGAGGGGTCCCTCAGCCCCAGCATTTT | CASSPGGVPQPQHF
TRBJ2-4 | . | TRBV7-8 | TRBD2 | TGTGCCAGCAGCTTATGGTCTAGCGGGGTTGAAAACATTCAGTACTTC | CASSLWSSGVENIQYF
TRBJ1-5 | . | TRBV19 | . | TGTGCCAGTAGTATACGACCGGGTGCCAGCAATCAGCCCCAGCATTTT | CASSIRPGASNQPQHF
TRBJ2-3 | . | TRBV5-4 | TRBD2 | TGTGCCAGCAGCTTAATGGGGATAGCGGGAGGCAATACGCAGTATTTT | CASSLMGIAGGNTQYF
TRBJ1-6 | . | TRBV28 | . | TGTGCCAGCAGACCGTCTAGTAATTCACCCCTCCACTTT | CASRPSSNSPLHF
TRBJ1-2 | . | TRBV5-6 | . | TGTGCCAGCAGTCAGACAGGTGGCTACACCTTC | CASSQTGGYTF
TRBJ2-5 | . | TRBV29-1 | . | TGCAGCGTTGAAAGGGCGCAGGGGAAAGAGACCCAGTACTTC | CSVERAQGKETQYF
TRBJ1-4 | . | TRBV3-1/TRBV3-2 | TRBD1 | TGTGCCAGCAGCCACACAGGGGTAGCTAATGAAAAACTGTTTTTT | CASSHTGVANEKLFF
TRBJ2-1 | . | TRBV14 | TRBD2 | TGTGCCAGCAGCCAAGGTCTGGGAGCGGGAGAGTCCCCCTACAATGAGCAGTTCTTC | CASSQGLGAGESPYNEQFF
TRBJ1-1 | once | TRBV29-1 | . | TGCAGCGTTTCAAATCAGGGGACTGAAGCTTTCTTT | CSVSNQGTEAFF
TRBJ2-7 | . | TRBV4-2 | TRBD2 | TGTGCCAGCAGGAGCCTAGCGGGAGGTTACAACGAGCAGTACTTC | CASRSLAGGYNEQYF
TRBJ2-7 | . | TRBV6-5 | . | TGTGCCAGCAGCCTGGACAGAAACTACGAGCAGTACTTC | CASSLDRNYEQYF
TRBJ2-7 | . | TRBV18 | TRBD1 | TGTGCCAGCTCACCCCAGGGGGTGAGCTCCTACGAGCAGTACTTC | CASSPQGVSSYEQYF
TRBJ2-3 | . | TRBV4-1 | TRBD2 | TGCGCCAGCAGCCCCACCCAGCGGGAAGGAGATACGCAGTATTTT | CASSPTQREGDTQYF
TRBJ1-6 | . | TRBV11-2 | . | TGTGCCAGCAGCTTAGGGGCCTTCACGGATAATTCACCCCTCCACTTT | CASSLGAFTDNSPLHF
TRBJ2-1 | . | TRBV30 | TRBD1 | TGTGCCTGGAGTAGACAGGGCGGGGAGCAGTTCTTC | CAWSRQGGEQFF
TRBJ2-1 | . | TRBV7-3 | TRBD1 | TGTGCCAGCAGCTCAGGACAGGGTTTGGACAATGAGCAGTTCTTC | CASSSGQGLDNEQFF
TRBJ2-3 | . | TRBV7-9 | . | TGTGCCAGCAGCGCGGAACTAGTCAGCACAGATACGCAGTATTTT | CASSAELVSTDTQYF
TRBJ2-7 | . | TRBV24-1 | TRBD2 | TGTGCCACCAGTGATCCTAGCGGGAGCCGCGAAGGCCACGAGCAGTACTTC | CATSDPSGSREGHEQYF
TRBJ2-5 | . | TRBV19 | . | TGTGCCACCTCGATGGAGCGGCTTGCAACCCAGTACTTC | CATSMERLATQYF
TRBJ2-1 | . | TRBV27 | . | TGTGCCAGCAGTTTTAGAGTAAGCTCCTACAATGAGCAGTTCTTC | CASSFRVSSYNEQFF
TRBJ1-5 | . | TRBV5-3 | TRBD1 | TGTGCCAGAAGCTTGCACTCGGGACAGTCCATATATAGCAATCAGCCCCAGCATTTT | CARSLHSGQSIYSNQPQHF
TRBJ1-2 | . | TRBV19 | TRBD1 | TGTGCCAGTAGCCCTCAGGACAGGGGTGGCTATGGCTACACCTTC | CASSPQDRGGYGYTF
TRBJ2-7 | . | TRBV12-3/TRBV12-4 | TRBD2 | TGTGCCAGCAGTCTCGGACTAGCGGGGTTATCGTACTTC | CASSLGLAGLSYF
TRBJ2-7 | . | TRBV10-3 | TRBD1 | TGTGCCATCAGGGGACAGGGGTCCTACGAGCAGTACTTC | CAIRGQGSYEQYF
TRBJ1-2 | . | TRBV18 | TRBD1 | TGTGCCAGCTCACCGCGCCCGGGACAGGGGGACTACACCTTC | CASSPRPGQGDYTF
TRBJ2-3 | . | TRBV12-3/TRBV12-4 | TRBD2 | TGTGCCAGCAGGCCGGGGGGGCCAGATACGCAGTATTTT | CASRPGGPDTQYF